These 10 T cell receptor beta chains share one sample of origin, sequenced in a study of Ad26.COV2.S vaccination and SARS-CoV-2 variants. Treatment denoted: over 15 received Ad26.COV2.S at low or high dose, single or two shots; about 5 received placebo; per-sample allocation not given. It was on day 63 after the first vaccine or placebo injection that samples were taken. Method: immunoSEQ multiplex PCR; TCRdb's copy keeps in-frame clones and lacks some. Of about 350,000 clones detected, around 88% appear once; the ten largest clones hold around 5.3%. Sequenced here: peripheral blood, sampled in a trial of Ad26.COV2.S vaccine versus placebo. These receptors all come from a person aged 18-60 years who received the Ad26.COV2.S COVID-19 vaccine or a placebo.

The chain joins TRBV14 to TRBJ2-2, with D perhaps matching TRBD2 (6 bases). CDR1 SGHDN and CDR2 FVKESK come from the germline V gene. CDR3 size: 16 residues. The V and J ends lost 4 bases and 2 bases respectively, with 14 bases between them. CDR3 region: CASSPETGENTGELFF. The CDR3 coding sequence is TGTGCCAGCAGCCCCGAAACGGGAGAAAACACCGGGGAGCTGTTTTTT.

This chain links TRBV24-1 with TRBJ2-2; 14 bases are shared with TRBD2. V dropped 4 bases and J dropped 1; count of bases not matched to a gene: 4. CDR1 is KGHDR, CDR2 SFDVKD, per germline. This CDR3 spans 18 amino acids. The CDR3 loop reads CATSDRLAGGLNTGELFF. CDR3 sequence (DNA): TGTGCCACCAGTGACAGACTAGCGGGAGGGTTGAACACCGGGGAGCTGTTTTTT.

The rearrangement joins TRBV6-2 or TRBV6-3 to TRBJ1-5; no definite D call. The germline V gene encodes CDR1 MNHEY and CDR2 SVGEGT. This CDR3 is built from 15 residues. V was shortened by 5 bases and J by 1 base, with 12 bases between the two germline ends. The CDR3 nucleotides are TGTGCCAGCAGTCCCACCCCTGGGAGCAATCAGCCCCAGCATTTT. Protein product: CASSPTPGSNQPQHF.

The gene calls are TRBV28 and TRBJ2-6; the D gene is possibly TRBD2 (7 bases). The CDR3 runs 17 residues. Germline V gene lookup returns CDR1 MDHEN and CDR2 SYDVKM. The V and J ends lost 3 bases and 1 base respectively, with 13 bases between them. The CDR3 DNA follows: TGTGCCAGCAGTTTTCACAGGGAGGGGTCTGGGGCCAACGTCCTGACTTTC. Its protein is CASSFHREGSGANVLTF.

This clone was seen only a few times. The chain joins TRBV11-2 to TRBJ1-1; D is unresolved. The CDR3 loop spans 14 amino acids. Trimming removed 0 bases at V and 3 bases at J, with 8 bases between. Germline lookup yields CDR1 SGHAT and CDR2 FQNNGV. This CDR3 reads CASSLEEVYTEAFF. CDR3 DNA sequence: TGTGCCAGCAGCTTAGAAGAGGTGTACACTGAAGCTTTCTTT. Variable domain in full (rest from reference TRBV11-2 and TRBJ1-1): EAGVAQSPRYKIIEKRQSVAFWCNPISGHATLYWYQQILGQGPKLLIQFQNNGVVDDSQLPKDRFSAERLKGVDSTLKIQPAKLEDSAVYLCASSLEEVYTEAFFGQGTRLTVV.

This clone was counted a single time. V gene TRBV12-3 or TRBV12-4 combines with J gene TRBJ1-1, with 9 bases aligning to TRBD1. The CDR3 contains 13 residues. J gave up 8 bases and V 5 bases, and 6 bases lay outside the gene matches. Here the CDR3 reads CASSMGQGREAFF. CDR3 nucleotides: TGTGCCAGCAGTATGGGACAGGGCAGAGAAGCTTTCTTT.

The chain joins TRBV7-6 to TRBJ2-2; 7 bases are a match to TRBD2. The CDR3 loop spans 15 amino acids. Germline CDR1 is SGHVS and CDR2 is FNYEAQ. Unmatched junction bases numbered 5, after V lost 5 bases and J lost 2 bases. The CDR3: CASSPWGGNTGELFF. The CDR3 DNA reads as TGTGCCAGCAGCCCATGGGGGGGTAACACCGGGGAGCTGTTTTTT.

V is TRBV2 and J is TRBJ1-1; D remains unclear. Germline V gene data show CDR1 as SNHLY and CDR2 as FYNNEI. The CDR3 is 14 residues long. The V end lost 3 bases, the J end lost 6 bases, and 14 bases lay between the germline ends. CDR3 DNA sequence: TGTGCCAGCAGTGAGAGGACGGCGAGTTCTGAAGCTTTCTTT. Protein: CASSERTASSEAFF.

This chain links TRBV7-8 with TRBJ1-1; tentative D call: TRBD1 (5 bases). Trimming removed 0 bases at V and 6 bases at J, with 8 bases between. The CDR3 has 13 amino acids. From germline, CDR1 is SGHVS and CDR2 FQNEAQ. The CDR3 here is CASSLAGAAEAFF. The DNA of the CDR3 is TGTGCCAGCAGCTTAGCAGGGGCCGCTGAAGCTTTCTTT.

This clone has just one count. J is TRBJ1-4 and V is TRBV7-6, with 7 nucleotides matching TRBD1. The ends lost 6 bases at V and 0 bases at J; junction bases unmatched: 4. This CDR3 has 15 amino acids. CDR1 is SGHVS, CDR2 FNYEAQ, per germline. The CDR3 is CASRPGQSTNEKLFF. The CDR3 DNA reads TGTGCCAGCAGGCCGGGACAGTCAACTAATGAAAAACTGTTTTTT.